This T cell receptor beta chain was identified during a study of beta chain features in type 1 diabetes. Study information: What patients shared with healthy donors was a similar profile of age, gender and cell yields.

Germline V gene lookup returns CDR1 LNHNV and CDR2 YYDKDF (reference sequence). This CDR3 has 13 amino acids. V lost 6 bases and J 1 base, leaving 7 bases between the germline ends. Study outcomes and limitations: Researchers could not determine here whether HLA type influences TCRB rearrangement.

Worth noting for this clone: The antigen remains undetermined.

Reverse transcription of all isolated RNA meant that expressed TCRB transcripts were sequenced. Repertoires were generated with immunoSEQ multiplex PCR, while TCRdb's copy carries only in-frame clones and drops some. Found here are hundreds of thousands of clones, about a sixth of them singletons; the top ten hold 0.02% to 0.025%. This TCR came from a woman aged 18 to 35 in good health. Input material: naive CD4+ T cells from blood. The gene calls are TRBV15 and TRBJ2-1; D remains unclear. The CDR3 region has the DNA TGTGCCACCAGTGGGGTTTCCTACAATGAGCAGTTCTTC. Protein product: CATSGVSYNEQFF.